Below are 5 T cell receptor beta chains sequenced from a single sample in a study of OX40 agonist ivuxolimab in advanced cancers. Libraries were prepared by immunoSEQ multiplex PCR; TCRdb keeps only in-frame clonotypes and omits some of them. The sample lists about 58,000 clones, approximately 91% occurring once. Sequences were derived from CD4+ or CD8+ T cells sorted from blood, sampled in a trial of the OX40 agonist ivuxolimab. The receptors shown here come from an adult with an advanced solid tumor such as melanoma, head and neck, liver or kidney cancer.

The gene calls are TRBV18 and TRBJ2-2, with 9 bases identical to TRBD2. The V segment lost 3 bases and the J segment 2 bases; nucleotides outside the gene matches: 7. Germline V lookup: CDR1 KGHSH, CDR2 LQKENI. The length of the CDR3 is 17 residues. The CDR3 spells CASSPHPAGGNTGELFF. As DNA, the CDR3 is TGTGCCAGCTCACCGCACCCAGCGGGAGGTAACACCGGGGAGCTGTTTTTT.

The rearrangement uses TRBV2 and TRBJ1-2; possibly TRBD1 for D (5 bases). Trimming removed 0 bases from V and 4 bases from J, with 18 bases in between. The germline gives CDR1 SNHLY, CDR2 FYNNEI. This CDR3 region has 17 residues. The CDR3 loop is CASSEAPRRVGGYGYTF. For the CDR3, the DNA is TGTGCCAGCAGTGAAGCCCCGAGAAGGGTCGGGGGCTATGGCTACACCTTC.

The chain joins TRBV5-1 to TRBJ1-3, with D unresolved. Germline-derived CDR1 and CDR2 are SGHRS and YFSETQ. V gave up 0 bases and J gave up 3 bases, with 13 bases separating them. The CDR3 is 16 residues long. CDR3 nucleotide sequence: TGCGCCAGCAGCTTGGAGGGATCCCAAAGTGGAAACACCATATATTTT. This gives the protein CASSLEGSQSGNTIYF.

DNA for the CDR3: TGTGCCAGCAAACAGGCACCTAGCACAGATACGCAGTATTTT. It yields the protein CASKQAPSTDTQYF. The J gene is TRBJ2-3, the V gene TRBV7-2; the D gene is possibly TRBD1 (5 bases). CDR3 length equals 14 residues. V was shortened by 7 bases and J by 0 bases, with 11 bases between the two germline ends. CDR1 is SGHTA and CDR2 is FQGNSA in the germline V gene. Full variable domain (missing parts from reference TRBV7-2 and TRBJ2-3): GAGVSQSPSNKVTEKGKDVELRCDPISGHTALYWYRQSLGQGLEFLIYFQGNSAPDKSGLPSDRFSAERTGGSVSTLTIQRTQQEDSAVYLCASKQAPSTDTQYFGPGTRLTVL.

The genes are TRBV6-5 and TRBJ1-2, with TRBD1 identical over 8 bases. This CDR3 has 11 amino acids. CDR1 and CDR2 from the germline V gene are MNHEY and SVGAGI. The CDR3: CVAGGSYGYTF. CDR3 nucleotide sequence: TGTGTCGCAGGGGGCTCCTATGGCTACACCTTC.